The clone carrying this T cell receptor beta chain is medium-sized (0.01 to 0.1%) within its sample. The antigen is unknown. TCRdb redid the calling of the 5' RACE reads with MiXCR, one entry per CDR3 protein. The sample records some 23,000 distinct CDR3 sequences, roughly 10% being singletons. These data are taken from a study of spatial heterogeneity in lung cancer. Findings and limits, study-wide: For expanded intratumoral alpha and beta TCRs, counts tracked tumor mutation counts.

This sample's time point: sample taken at primary tumor resection. Whole RNA, isolated from tumor, nontumor lung or frozen PBMC, was sequenced without prior sorting. Germline V gives CDR1 LNHDA, CDR2 SQIVND (reference sequence). V shed 3 bases and J shed 0 bases, with 6 bases lying between them. The CDR3 length is 13 residues. The sequencing here drew on lung tumor tissue, taken at surgery. V usage is TRBV19 and J usage is TRBJ2-7, with D uncertain. The receptor was derived from a male donor with early-stage non-small cell lung cancer. CDR3 bases: TGTGCCAGTAGTATCGTCTACTCCTACGAGCAGTACTTC. It translates to CASSIVYSYEQYF.